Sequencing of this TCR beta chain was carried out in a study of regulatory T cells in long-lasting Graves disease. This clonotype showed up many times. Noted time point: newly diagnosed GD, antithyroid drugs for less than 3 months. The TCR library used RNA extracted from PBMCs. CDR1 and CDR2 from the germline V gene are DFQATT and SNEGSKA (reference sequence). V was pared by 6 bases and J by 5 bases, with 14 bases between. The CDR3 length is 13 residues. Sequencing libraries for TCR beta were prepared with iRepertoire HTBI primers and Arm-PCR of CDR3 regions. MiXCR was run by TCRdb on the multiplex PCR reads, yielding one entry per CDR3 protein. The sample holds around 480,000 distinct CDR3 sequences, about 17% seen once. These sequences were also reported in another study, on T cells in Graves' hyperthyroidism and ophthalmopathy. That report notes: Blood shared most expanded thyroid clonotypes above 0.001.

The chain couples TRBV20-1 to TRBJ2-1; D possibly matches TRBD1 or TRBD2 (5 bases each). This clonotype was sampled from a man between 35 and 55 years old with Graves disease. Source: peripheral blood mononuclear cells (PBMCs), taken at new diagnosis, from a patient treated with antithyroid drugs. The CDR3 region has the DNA TGCAGTGCAAGGGACCCCCGAAACAATGAGCAGTTCTTC. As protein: CSARDPRNNEQFF.